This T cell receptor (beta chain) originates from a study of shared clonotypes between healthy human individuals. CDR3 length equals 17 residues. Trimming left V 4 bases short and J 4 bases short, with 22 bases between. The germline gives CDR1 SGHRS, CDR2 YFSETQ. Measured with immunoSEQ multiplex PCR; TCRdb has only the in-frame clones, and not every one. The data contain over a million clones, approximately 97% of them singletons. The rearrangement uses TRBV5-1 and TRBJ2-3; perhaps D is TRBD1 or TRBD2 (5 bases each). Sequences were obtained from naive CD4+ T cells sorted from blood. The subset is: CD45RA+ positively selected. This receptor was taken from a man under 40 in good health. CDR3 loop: CASSPQWAGSGPDTQYF. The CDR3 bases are TGCGCCAGCAGCCCACAGTGGGCAGGGAGTGGCCCAGATACGCAGTATTTT.